Shown below are 29 T cell receptor beta chains from a single sample sequenced in a study of blood T cell repertoires in COVID-19. Using immunoSEQ multiplex PCR, the repertoire was profiled, and TCRdb retains in-frame clones only, with some absent. The sample has some 41,000 clones, around 82% seen once. Sequencing was done on a sample of peripheral blood. These TCRs come from a man in his forties with active or convalescent COVID-19.

This clone was found a few times. The gene calls are TRBV9 and TRBJ2-5; 15 bases are a match to TRBD2. With 4 bases clipped from V and 5 bases from J, the junction kept 6 bases outside the gene matches. CDR1 is SGDLS and CDR2 is YYNGEE in the germline V gene. The CDR3 sequence is 16 residues long. CDR3 sequence reads: CASSPGLAGGRETQYF. In DNA form, the CDR3 reads TGTGCCAGCAGCCCCGGACTAGCGGGGGGGAGGGAGACCCAGTACTTC.

The rearrangement uses TRBV6-5 and TRBJ1-1, with TRBD1 identical over 9 bases. The CDR3 is 11 residues long. Germline V gene lookup returns CDR1 MNHEY and CDR2 SVGAGI. Germline trimming cut 6 bases from V and 11 bases from J; bases unmatched to any gene: 4. This CDR3 is CASRSGTGAFF. The CDR3 region has the DNA TGTGCCAGCAGATCCGGGACAGGGGCTTTCTTT.

The rearrangement uses TRBV30 and TRBJ2-1, with 7 nucleotides matching TRBD1. The CDR3 totals 13 residues. With V trimmed by 6 bases and J by 3 bases, 5 bases remained unmatched. Germline V gives CDR1 GTSNPN, CDR2 SVGIG (reference sequence). CDR3 sequence (DNA): TGTGCCTGCAAGGGGGCGTTCTACAATGAGCAGTTCTTC. Translated: CACKGAFYNEQFF. Supplemented by reference TRBV30 and TRBJ2-1, the full variable domain reads SQTIHQWPATLVQPVGSPLSLECTVEGTSNPNLYWYRQAAGRGLQLLFYSVGIGQISSEVPQNLSASRPQDRQFILSSKKLLLSDSGFYLCACKGAFYNEQFFGPGTRLTVL.

The gene calls are TRBV7-6 and TRBJ2-7, with 7 bases identical to TRBD2. V was pared by 5 bases and J by 3 bases, with 10 bases of the junction left unmatched. Germline V gene data show CDR1 as SGHVS and CDR2 as FNYEAQ. The CDR3 runs to 15 residues. The CDR3 here is CASSPLPASGYEQYF. The CDR3 DNA reads as TGTGCCAGCAGCCCCCTACCGGCTAGCGGCTACGAGCAGTACTTC. Supplemented by reference TRBV7-6 and TRBJ2-7, the full variable domain reads GAGVSQSPRYKVTKRGQDVALRCDPISGHVSLYWYRQALGQGPEFLTYFNYEAQQDKSGLPNDRFSAERPEGSISTLTIQRTEQRDSAMYRCASSPLPASGYEQYFGPGTRLTVT.

This clone was observed a few times. The V call is TRBV30, the J call TRBJ1-3, with D perhaps TRBD1 (6 bases). The V and J ends lost 7 bases and 7 bases respectively, with 11 bases between them. Germline V CDR1 and CDR2: GTSNPN, SVGIG (reference sequence). The CDR3 spans 11 residues. CDR3 sequence: CAFPDSNTIYF. In DNA, the CDR3 is TGTGCCTTCCCGGACAGTAACACCATATATTTT.

This chain uses TRBV2 with TRBJ2-7, with 11 bases lining up with TRBD1. The junction had 14 bases not matched to a gene; V was cut back by 9 bases and J by 7 bases. Looked up from germline, CDR1 is SNHLY and CDR2 is FYNNEI. CDR3 length: 15 residues. The CDR3, as DNA: TGTGCCAGTCTGCCCGTTGGGACAGGGGGTGAGGAGCAGTACTTC. This codes for CASLPVGTGGEEQYF. The full variable domain, in which reference TRBV2 and TRBJ2-7 provide the parts outside the CDR3, is EPEVTQTPSHQVTQMGQEVILRCVPISNHLYFYWYRQILGQKVEFLVSFYNNEISEKSEIFDDQFSVERPDGSNFTLKIRSTKLEDSAMYFCASLPVGTGGEEQYFGPGTRLTVT.

This clone was observed a few times. This chain links TRBV30 with TRBJ1-2; weak D call: TRBD1 (6 bases). Trimming left V 0 bases short and J 8 bases short, with 16 bases between. CDR1 is GTSNPN, CDR2 SVGIG, per germline (reference sequence). CDR3 length: 14 amino acids. The CDR3 loop is CAWSVTRGHGGYTF. In nucleotides, the CDR3 is TGTGCCTGGAGTGTCACCAGGGGACATGGCGGCTACACCTTC.

This clone was detected only once. V gene TRBV7-9 combines with J gene TRBJ1-1; no reliable D call. V lost 0 bases, J lost 8 bases, and 10 bases lay in between. In germline, CDR1 is SEHNR, CDR2 FQNEAQ (reference sequence). This CDR3 spans 13 amino acids. The CDR3 here is CASSLAGNREAFF. DNA for the CDR3: TGTGCCAGCAGCTTAGCTGGCAACAGAGAAGCTTTCTTT.

The chain recombines TRBV5-3 with TRBJ2-2; tentative D call: TRBD1 (5 bases). TRBV5-3 is given ORF status, its function remaining uncertain. The CDR3 is 15 amino acids. Trimming took 0 bases from V and 1 from J, leaving 7 bases between them. The CDR3 coding sequence is TGTGCCAGAAGCTTGGTGACAGTGAACACCGGGGAGCTGTTTTTT. It yields the protein CARSLVTVNTGELFF.

The chain joins TRBV12-3 or TRBV12-4 to TRBJ1-1; D perhaps matches TRBD1 (5 bases). This CDR3 comprises 13 residues. V lost 7 bases and J 6 bases, leaving 15 bases between the germline ends. The CDR3 DNA sequence: TGTGCCAGCATTCGAGACAGTTTCGCTGAAGCTTTCTTT. Translating gives CASIRDSFAEAFF.

This clone was detected only a few times. The chain couples TRBV5-1 to TRBJ1-1; D is unresolved. Germline V gene lookup returns CDR1 SGHRS and CDR2 YFSETQ. Trimming pared 0 bases from V and 0 bases from J, leaving 6 bases between. CDR3 length: 14 residues. The DNA of the CDR3 is TGCGCCAGCAGCTTGGGCGGCCTGAACACTGAAGCTTTCTTT. As protein: CASSLGGLNTEAFF.

This clone was seen more than once but under ten times. CDR3 sequence: CASGVAGGTDYEQYF. For the CDR3, the DNA is TGTGCCAGCGGCGTAGCGGGAGGCACCGACTACGAGCAGTACTTC. The chain couples TRBV2 to TRBJ2-7, with 10 bases identical to TRBD2. The germline CDR1 and CDR2 sequences are SNHLY and FYNNEI. The junction had 10 bases not matched to a gene; V was cut back by 8 bases and J by 3 bases. This CDR3 contains 15 residues.

This chain uses TRBV5-1 with TRBJ1-3, with 7 bases identical to TRBD1. CDR1 and CDR2 (germline): SGHRS, YFSETQ. The CDR3 loop spans 15 amino acids. Trimming cost V 0 bases and J 4 bases; bases outside gene matches: 4. The CDR3 nucleotides read TGCGCCAGCAGCTTGGGGGACAGAGCGGGAAACACCATATATTTT. Its protein is CASSLGDRAGNTIYF.

This clone showed up just a few times. The gene calls are TRBV7-2 and TRBJ1-2; maybe TRBD1 (5 bases). The V gene's germline CDR1 is SGHTA and CDR2 FQGNSA. V lost 5 bases and J lost 2, with 15 bases in between. This CDR3 has 15 residues. This chain's CDR3 is CASSETGLPNYGYTF. For the CDR3, the DNA is TGTGCCAGCAGCGAAACGGGACTTCCCAACTATGGCTACACCTTC.

This clone was counted a single time. The chain joins TRBV7-3 to TRBJ2-3, with D tentatively TRBD2 (6 bases). The CDR3 runs to 15 residues. Trimming stripped 5 bases from V and 4 bases from J, with 16 bases between. Per the germline V gene, CDR1 is SGHTA and CDR2 is FQGTGA. For the CDR3, the DNA is TGTGCCAGCAGCCCCTCTGGGACTGGCGCAGATACGCAGTATTTT. This translates into CASSPSGTGADTQYF.

J is TRBJ1-3 and V is TRBV7-9; 7 bases are a match to TRBD1. The germline V gene has CDR1 SEHNR and CDR2 FQNEAQ (reference sequence). The CDR3 contains 16 residues. V lost 0 bases and J lost 2; bases outside the gene matches: 4. The DNA of the CDR3 is TGTGCCAGCAGCTTAGCGTTGACAGGGACTGGAAACACCATATATTTT. Translated, it gives CASSLALTGTGNTIYF.

This rearrangement joins TRBV5-4 to TRBJ2-1, with TRBD2 matching 9 bases. The CDR3 is 16 residues long. CDR1 is SGHNT, CDR2 YYREEE, per germline (reference sequence). J lost 2 bases, V lost 0 bases, and 3 bases had no gene match. The CDR3 here is CASSLGSSGTYNEQFF. The CDR3, as DNA: TGTGCCAGCAGCTTGGGGTCTAGCGGGACCTACAATGAGCAGTTCTTC. Variable domain in full (rest from reference TRBV5-4 and TRBJ2-1): ETGVTQSPTHLIKTRGQQVTLRCSSQSGHNTVSWYQQALGQGPQFIFQYYREEENGRGNFPPRFSGLQFPNYSSELNVNALELDDSALYLCASSLGSSGTYNEQFFGPGTRLTVL.

The J gene is TRBJ1-1, the V gene TRBV29-1; no reliable D call. This CDR3 is built from 12 residues. The ends were cut back, 3 bases at V and 2 bases at J, with 7 bases in the middle. Per germline, CDR1 SQVTM and CDR2 ANQGSEA. The CDR3 loop is CSVERLNTEAFF. CDR3 nucleotides: TGCAGCGTTGAGAGGTTAAACACTGAAGCTTTCTTT.

The chain employs TRBV6-2 or TRBV6-3 and TRBJ1-1, with 8 bases fitting TRBD1. The ends lost 2 bases at V and 4 bases at J; junction bases unmatched: 9. This CDR3 has 16 residues. CDR1 is MNHEY and CDR2 is SVGEGT in the germline V gene. For the CDR3, the DNA is TGTGCCAGCAGTTACCCCCGGACAGGGATGGGCACTGAAGCTTTCTTT. Translation: CASSYPRTGMGTEAFF.

This chain links TRBV6-5 with TRBJ1-2; D is perhaps TRBD1 (5 bases). CDR1 and CDR2 from the germline V gene are MNHEY and SVGAGI. CDR3 length: 12 residues. V was clipped by 6 bases and J by 5 bases, with 10 bases between them. In nucleotides, the CDR3 is TGTGCCAGCAGCCTAACAGGTTATGGCTACACCTTC. This codes for CASSLTGYGYTF.

The chain carries TRBV6-5 and TRBJ2-3, with D unclear. Germline CDR1 MNHEY, CDR2 SVGAGI. The CDR3 contains 14 residues. Trimming took 0 bases from V and 5 from J, leaving 9 bases between them. CDR3 protein: CASSYSGPGDTQYF. DNA of the CDR3: TGTGCCAGCAGTTACTCGGGCCCCGGAGATACGCAGTATTTT.

This clone has a handful of counts. The J gene is TRBJ1-6, the V gene TRBV7-6, with D possibly matching TRBD1 (5 bases). This CDR3 has 14 amino acids. The germline gives CDR1 SGHVS, CDR2 FNYEAQ. The V end lost 6 bases, the J end lost 9 bases, and 15 bases lay between the germline ends. The CDR3 sequence: CASSSGFLGSPLHF. As DNA, the CDR3 is TGTGCCAGCAGTTCAGGGTTTTTAGGTTCACCCCTCCACTTT.

This clone appeared a few times. The chain employs TRBV4-3 and TRBJ1-1; TRBD1 is a possible D gene (6 bases). The V end was cut by 1 base, the J end by 5 bases, with 17 bases between. Germline assignment: CDR1 LGHNA and CDR2 YSLEER. CDR3 length: 16 residues. The CDR3 reads CASSQGLQGDGTEAFF. The CDR3 region has the DNA TGCGCCAGCAGCCAAGGATTACAGGGCGATGGTACTGAAGCTTTCTTT.

CDR3 loop: CASGSQGGRTDTQYF. The CDR3 DNA follows: TGTGCTAGTGGTTCCCAGGGCGGGAGGACAGATACGCAGTATTTT. This chain uses TRBV12-5 with TRBJ2-3; TRBD2 aligns across 8 bases. Germline assignment: CDR1 LGHNT and CDR2 FRNRAP. CDR3 length: 15 residues. The ends lost 4 bases at V and 3 bases at J; junction bases unmatched: 6.

This clone was seen just once. V is TRBV7-9 and J is TRBJ2-2; 10 bases agree with TRBD1. Germline V gene sequence: CDR1 SEHNR, CDR2 FQNEAQ (reference sequence). The ends lost 2 bases at V and 8 bases at J; junction bases unmatched: 14. This CDR3 contains 18 residues. CDR3 coding DNA: TGTGCCAGCAGCTTAAGGACAGGGGGGCCTACCGGTCAAGGGGAGCTGTTTTTT. Amino acid sequence: CASSLRTGGPTGQGELFF.

The chain is built from TRBV29-1 and TRBJ1-2, with 8 bases identical to TRBD1. The J segment lost 5 bases and the V segment lost 6 bases, leaving 17 bases of the junction unmatched. The CDR3 loop spans 16 amino acids. Germline V lookup: CDR1 SQVTM, CDR2 ANQGSEA. The CDR3 region has the DNA TGCAGCGTAACCACCTCGTCCCAGGGGGCGCTGTATGGCTACACCTTC. Encoded protein: CSVTTSSQGALYGYTF.

The V gene is TRBV27, the J gene TRBJ1-6, with 9 bases lining up with TRBD1. Germline lookup yields CDR1 MNHEY and CDR2 SMNVEV (reference sequence). This CDR3 has 15 amino acids. Trimming took 5 bases from V and 8 from J; bases not matched to a gene: 7. CDR3 in DNA: TGTGCCAGCAGTCCCCTAGACAGGGGGTATTCACCCCTCCACTTT. Its protein product is CASSPLDRGYSPLHF.

The chain is built from TRBV3-1 (or the pseudogene TRBV3-2) and TRBJ2-3; 9 nucleotides agree with TRBD2. This CDR3 has 17 amino acids. Germline V lookup: CDR1 LGHDT, CDR2 YNNKEL (reference sequence). The ends lost 1 base at V and 3 bases at J; junction bases unmatched: 8. CDR3 amino acids: CASSQGPSGVVTDTQYF. The CDR3 nucleotides read TGTGCCAGCAGCCAAGGCCCTAGCGGGGTTGTTACAGATACGCAGTATTTT.

V usage is TRBV14 and J usage is TRBJ2-1, with 7 bases matching TRBD2. Germline loops: CDR1 SGHDN, CDR2 FVKESK. The CDR3 has 14 amino acids. J lost 9 bases, V lost 3 bases, and 8 bases had no gene match. The CDR3 spells CASSHGTTTAEQFF. CDR3 bases: TGTGCCAGCAGCCACGGGACTACCACAGCTGAGCAGTTCTTC.